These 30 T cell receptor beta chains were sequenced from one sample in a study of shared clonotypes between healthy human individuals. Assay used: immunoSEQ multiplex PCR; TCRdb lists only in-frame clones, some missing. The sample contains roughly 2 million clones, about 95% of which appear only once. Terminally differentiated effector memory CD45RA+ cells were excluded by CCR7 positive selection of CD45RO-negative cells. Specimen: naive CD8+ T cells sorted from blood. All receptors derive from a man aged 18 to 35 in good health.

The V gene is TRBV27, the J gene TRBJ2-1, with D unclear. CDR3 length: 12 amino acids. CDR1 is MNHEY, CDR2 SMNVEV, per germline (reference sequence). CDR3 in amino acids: CASVDSYNEQFF. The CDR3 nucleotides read TGTGCATCCGTGGACTCCTACAATGAGCAGTTCTTC.

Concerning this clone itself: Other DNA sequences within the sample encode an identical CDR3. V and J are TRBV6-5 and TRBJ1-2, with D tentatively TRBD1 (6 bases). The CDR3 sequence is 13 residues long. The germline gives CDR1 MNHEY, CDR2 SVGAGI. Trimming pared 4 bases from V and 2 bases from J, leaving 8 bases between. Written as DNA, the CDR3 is TGTGCCAGCAGTTCAACAGGGAACTATGGCTACACCTTC. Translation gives CASSSTGNYGYTF.

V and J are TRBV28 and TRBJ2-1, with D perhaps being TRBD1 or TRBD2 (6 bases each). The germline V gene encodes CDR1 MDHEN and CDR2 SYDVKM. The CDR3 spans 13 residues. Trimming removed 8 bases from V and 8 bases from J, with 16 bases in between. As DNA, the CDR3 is TGTGCCAGCGGGGGGCTGGAGTTCGATGAGCAGTTCTTC. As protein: CASGGLEFDEQFF. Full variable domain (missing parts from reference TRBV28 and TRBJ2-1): DVKVTQSSRYLVKRTGEKVFLECVQDMDHENMFWYRQDPGLGLRLIYFSYDVKMKEKGDIPEGYSVSREKKERFSLILESASTNQTSMYLCASGGLEFDEQFFGPGTRLTVL.

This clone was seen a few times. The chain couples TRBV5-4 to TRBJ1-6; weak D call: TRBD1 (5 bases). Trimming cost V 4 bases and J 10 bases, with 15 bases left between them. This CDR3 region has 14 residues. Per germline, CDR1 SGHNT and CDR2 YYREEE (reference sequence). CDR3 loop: CASSLDRSPSPLHF. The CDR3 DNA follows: TGTGCCAGCAGCCTCGACAGATCCCCATCACCCCTCCACTTT.

The CDR3 DNA follows: TGCGCCACCAATTCAGGGACCGGGACCGAATACAATGAGCAGTTCTTC. It is translated as CATNSGTGTEYNEQFF. This rearrangement joins TRBV10-2 to TRBJ2-1, with D perhaps assigned TRBD1 or TRBD2 (5 bases each). V lost 10 bases and J 4 bases, leaving 23 bases between the germline ends. Per germline, CDR1 WSHSY and CDR2 SAAADI. The CDR3 is 16 residues long.

Here the CDR3 reads CASSDRIEGRGHEQFF. For the CDR3, the DNA is TGCGCCAGCAGTGATAGGATTGAGGGCAGGGGACATGAGCAGTTCTTC. V usage is TRBV10-2 and J usage is TRBJ2-1, with a weak D call TRBD1 (6 bases). With 3 bases removed from V and 8 bases from J, the gap between germline ends came to 20 bases. CDR3 length: 16 amino acids. Germline V gene sequence: CDR1 WSHSY, CDR2 SAAADI.

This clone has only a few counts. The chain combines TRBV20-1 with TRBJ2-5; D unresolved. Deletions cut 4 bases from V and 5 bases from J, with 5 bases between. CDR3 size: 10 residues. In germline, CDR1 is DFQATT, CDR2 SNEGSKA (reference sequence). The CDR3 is CSATWETQYF. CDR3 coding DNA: TGCAGTGCTACGTGGGAGACCCAGTACTTC.

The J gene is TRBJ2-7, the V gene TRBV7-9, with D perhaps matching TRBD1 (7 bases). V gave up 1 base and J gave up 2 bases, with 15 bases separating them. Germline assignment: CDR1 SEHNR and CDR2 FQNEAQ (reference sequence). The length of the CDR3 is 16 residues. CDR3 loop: CASSLGKGAGTYEQYF. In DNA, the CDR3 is TGTGCCAGCAGCTTAGGGAAGGGGGCGGGGACCTACGAGCAGTACTTC.

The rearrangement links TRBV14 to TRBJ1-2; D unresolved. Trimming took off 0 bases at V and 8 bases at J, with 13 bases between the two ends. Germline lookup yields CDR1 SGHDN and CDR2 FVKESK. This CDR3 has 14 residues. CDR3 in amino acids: CASSQDSKIGGYTF. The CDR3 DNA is TGTGCCAGCAGCCAAGATTCAAAGATAGGGGGCTACACCTTC.

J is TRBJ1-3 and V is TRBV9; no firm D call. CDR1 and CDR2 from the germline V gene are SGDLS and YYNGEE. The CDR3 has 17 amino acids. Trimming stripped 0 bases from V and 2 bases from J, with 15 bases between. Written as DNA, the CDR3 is TGTGCCAGCAGCGTAGGAGCGGGGTATGAAGCTGGAAACACCATATATTTT. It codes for CASSVGAGYEAGNTIYF.

The CDR3 sequence is CAFNQESLEAFF. The CDR3 coding sequence is TGTGCCTTCAATCAGGAGTCCCTTGAAGCTTTCTTT. The genes are TRBV2 and TRBJ1-1; D gene ambiguous. The CDR3 contains 12 residues. Trimming stripped 11 bases from V and 7 bases from J, with 17 bases between. The germline gives CDR1 SNHLY, CDR2 FYNNEI.

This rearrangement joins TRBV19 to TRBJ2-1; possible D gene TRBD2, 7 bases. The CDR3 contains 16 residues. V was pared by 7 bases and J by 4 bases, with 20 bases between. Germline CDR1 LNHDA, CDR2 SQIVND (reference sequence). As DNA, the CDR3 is TGTGCCAGTAATTCCATAGTAGGGGGGGTATACAATGAGCAGTTCTTC. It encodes CASNSIVGGVYNEQFF.

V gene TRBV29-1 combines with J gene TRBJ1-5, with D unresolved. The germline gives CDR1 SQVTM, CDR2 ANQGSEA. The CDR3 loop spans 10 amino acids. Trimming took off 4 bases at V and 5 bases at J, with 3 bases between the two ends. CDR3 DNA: TGCAGCGTTGGGGATCAGCCCCAGCATTTT. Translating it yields CSVGDQPQHF.

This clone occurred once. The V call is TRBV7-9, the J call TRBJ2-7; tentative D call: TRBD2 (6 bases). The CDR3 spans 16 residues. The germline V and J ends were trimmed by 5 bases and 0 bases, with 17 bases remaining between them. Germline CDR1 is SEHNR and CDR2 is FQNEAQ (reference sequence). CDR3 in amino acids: CASSPPLAYSSYEQYF. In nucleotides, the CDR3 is TGTGCCAGCAGCCCCCCCCTAGCGTATAGCTCCTACGAGCAGTACTTC.

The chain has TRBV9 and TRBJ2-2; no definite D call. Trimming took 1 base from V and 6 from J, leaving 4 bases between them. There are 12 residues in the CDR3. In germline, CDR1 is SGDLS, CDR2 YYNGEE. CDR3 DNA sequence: TGTGCCAGCAGCGTAATCCCCGGGGAGCTGTTTTTT. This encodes CASSVIPGELFF.

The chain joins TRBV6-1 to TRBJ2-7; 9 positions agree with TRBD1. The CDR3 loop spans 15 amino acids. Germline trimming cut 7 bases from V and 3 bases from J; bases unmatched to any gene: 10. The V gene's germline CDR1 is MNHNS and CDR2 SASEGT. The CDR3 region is CASIPGDRVRYEQYF. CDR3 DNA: TGTGCCAGCATTCCAGGGGACAGGGTACGCTACGAGCAGTACTTC.

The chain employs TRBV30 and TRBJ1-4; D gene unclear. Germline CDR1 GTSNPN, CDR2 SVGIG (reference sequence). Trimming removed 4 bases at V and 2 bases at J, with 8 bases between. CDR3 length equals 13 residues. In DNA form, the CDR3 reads TGTGCCTGGACGACCCAGACTAATGAAAAACTGTTTTTT. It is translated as CAWTTQTNEKLFF. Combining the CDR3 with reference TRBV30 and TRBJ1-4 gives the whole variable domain SQTIHQWPATLVQPVGSPLSLECTVEGTSNPNLYWYRQAAGRGLQLLFYSVGIGQISSEVPQNLSASRPQDRQFILSSKKLLLSDSGFYLCAWTTQTNEKLFFGSGTQLSVL.

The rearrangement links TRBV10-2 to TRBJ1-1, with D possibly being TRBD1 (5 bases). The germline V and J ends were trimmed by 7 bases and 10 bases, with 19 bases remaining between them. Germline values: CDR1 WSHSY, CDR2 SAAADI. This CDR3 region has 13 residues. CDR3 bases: TGCGCCAGCACTGGGGGGGTCAATGGTGTAGCTTTCTTT. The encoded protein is CASTGGVNGVAFF.

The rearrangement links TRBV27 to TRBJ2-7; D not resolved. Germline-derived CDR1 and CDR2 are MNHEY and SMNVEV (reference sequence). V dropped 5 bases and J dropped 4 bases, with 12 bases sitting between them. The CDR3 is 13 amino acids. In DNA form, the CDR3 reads TGTGCCAGCAGTCGTCGGGTAAGGTACGAGCAGTACTTC. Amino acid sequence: CASSRRVRYEQYF.

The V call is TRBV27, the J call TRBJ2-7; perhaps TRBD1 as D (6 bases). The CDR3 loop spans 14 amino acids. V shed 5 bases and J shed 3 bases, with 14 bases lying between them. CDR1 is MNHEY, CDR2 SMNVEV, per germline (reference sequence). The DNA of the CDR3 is TGTGCCAGCAGTGTCCAGGGGTTTTTCTACGAGCAGTACTTC. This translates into CASSVQGFFYEQYF.

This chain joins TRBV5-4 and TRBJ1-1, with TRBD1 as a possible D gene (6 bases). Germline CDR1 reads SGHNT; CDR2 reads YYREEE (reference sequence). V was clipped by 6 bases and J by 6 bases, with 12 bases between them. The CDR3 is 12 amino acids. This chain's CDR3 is CASKGGEPEAFF. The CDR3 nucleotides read TGTGCCAGCAAAGGGGGTGAGCCTGAAGCTTTCTTT.

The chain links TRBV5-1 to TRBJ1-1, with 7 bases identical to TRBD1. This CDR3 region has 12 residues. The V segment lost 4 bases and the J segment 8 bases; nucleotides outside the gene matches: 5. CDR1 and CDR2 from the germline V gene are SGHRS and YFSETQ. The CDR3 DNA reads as TGCGCCAGCAGCACCAGACAGGGAGAAGCTTTCTTT. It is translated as CASSTRQGEAFF.

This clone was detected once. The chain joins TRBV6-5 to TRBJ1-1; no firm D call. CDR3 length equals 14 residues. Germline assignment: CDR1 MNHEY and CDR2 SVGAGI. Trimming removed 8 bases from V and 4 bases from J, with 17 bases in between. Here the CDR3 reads CASRSIFTRTEAFF. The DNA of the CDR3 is TGTGCCAGCCGAAGTATATTCACCCGCACTGAAGCTTTCTTT.

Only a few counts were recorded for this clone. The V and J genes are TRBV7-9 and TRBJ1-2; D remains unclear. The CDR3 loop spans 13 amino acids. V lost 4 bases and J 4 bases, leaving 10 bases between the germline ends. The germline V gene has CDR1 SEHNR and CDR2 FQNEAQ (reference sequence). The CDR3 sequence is CASSSARPYGYTF. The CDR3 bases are TGTGCCAGCAGCTCGGCCCGACCCTATGGCTACACCTTC.

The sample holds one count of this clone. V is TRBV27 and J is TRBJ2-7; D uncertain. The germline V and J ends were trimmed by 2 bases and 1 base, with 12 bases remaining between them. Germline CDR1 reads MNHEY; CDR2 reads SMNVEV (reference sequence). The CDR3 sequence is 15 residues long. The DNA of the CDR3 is TGTGCCAGCAGTTTAGCTATCCGATCATCCTACGAGCAGTACTTC. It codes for CASSLAIRSSYEQYF.

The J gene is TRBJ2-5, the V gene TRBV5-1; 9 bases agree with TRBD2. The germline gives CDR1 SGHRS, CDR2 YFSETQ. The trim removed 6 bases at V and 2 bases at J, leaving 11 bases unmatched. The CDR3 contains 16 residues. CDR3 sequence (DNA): TGCGCCAGCAAGCGGCGGGAGGGAGGTCCGCAAGAGACCCAGTACTTC. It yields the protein CASKRREGGPQETQYF.

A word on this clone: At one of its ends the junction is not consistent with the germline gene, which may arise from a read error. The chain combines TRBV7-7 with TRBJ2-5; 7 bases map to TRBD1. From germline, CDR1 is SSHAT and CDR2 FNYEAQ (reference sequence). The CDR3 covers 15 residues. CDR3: CASSLSQGVYETQYF. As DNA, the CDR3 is TGTGCTAGCAGCTTAAGCCAGGGGGTTTACGAGACCCAGTACTTC.

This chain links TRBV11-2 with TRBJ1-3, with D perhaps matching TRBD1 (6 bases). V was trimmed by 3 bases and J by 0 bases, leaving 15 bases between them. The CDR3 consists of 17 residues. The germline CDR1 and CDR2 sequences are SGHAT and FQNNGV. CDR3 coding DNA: TGTGCCAGCAGCTTGGGGAGGGGGGCCAGCTCTGGAAACACCATATATTTT. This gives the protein CASSLGRGASSGNTIYF.

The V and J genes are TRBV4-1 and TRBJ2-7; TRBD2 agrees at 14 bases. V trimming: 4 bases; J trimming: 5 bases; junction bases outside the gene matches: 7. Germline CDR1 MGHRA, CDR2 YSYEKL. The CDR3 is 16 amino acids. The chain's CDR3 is CASSPGTSGSWDEQYF. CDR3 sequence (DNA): TGCGCCAGCAGCCCCGGGACTAGCGGGAGTTGGGACGAGCAGTACTTC.

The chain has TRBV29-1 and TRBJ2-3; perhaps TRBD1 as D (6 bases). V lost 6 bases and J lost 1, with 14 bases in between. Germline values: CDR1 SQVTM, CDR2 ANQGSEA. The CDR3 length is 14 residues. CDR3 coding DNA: TGCAGCGTCCCCGACAGGCGACGCACAGATACGCAGTATTTT. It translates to CSVPDRRRTDTQYF.